This TCR beta chain was obtained from a study of human CD8 memory T cell subsets. Libraries of TCR beta chains were produced by 5' RACE (UMI-labeled). TCRdb reprocessed the 5' RACE reads, keeping one entry per CDR3 protein, no DNA. The listing records approximately 7,500 distinct CDR3 sequences. The study's findings and limits: Diversity was similarly high in stem-like memory and precursor exhausted T cells, which was not the case for effector memory cells. It was suggested by Chao1 estimates that stem-like memory T cells were more diverse than precursor exhausted T cells. T cell repertoires from the stem-like memory and precursor exhausted subsets showed minimal mutual overlap.

The CDR3 extends over 12 amino acids. Per germline, CDR1 DFQATT and CDR2 SNEGSKA (reference sequence). With regard to this clonotype: The antigen is undetermined.

This TCR derives from a human donor in good health. Sequencing input: CD8+ T cells from PBMCs. The chain recombines TRBV20-1 with TRBJ2-7; TCRdb selects TRBD1, and the lack of DNA leaves this call unchecked. CDR3 residues: CSATWNGIEQYF.